The present T cell receptor (beta chain) was sequenced within a study of blood T cell repertoires in COVID-19. Study in general: Donors in the United States, Italy and Spain gave samples during acute or convalescent COVID-19.

The germline gives CDR1 GTSNPN, CDR2 SVGIG (reference sequence). V was pared by 0 bases and J by 5 bases, with 14 bases between. The CDR3 is 15 amino acids. Data came from immunoSEQ multiplex PCR; TCRdb stores just in-frame clones and leaves some out. The top ten hold approximately 19% of the sample, which has approximately 160,000 clones, about 86% seen once. Sequencing used peripheral blood. The V and J genes are TRBV30 and TRBJ1-5, with a weak D call TRBD1 (6 bases). The sequence came from a woman aged 80 or older with acute or convalescent COVID-19. CDR3 in DNA: TGTGCCTGGAGTGTACAGGGCGCACCTTATCAGCCCCAGCATTTT. Protein product: CAWSVQGAPYQPQHF.